This T cell receptor beta chain was recovered during a study of blood T cell repertoires in COVID-19. Looking at the study overall: The United States, Italy and Spain provided the acute and convalescent COVID-19 samples. From T cells, B-cell-depleted T cells, or PBMCs came the material, which was cDNA or gDNA.

The CDR3 has 16 residues. Trimming took 4 bases from V and 8 from J; bases not matched to a gene: 9. Germline V gene lookup returns CDR1 SGHNT and CDR2 YYREEE (reference sequence). Original data processing: How many nucleated cells were present was estimated from reference gene primer amplification. This table comes from immunoSEQ multiplex PCR, and its TCRdb copy is limited to in-frame clones, with some not included. From that table come the V and J calls and clone size; the DNA was used to work out D and trimming. The sample holds 120,000 or so clones, 80% to 90% seen once. The receptor comes from a man between 65 and 85 years old with active or convalescent COVID-19. This chain joins TRBV5-4 and TRBJ2-1; 13 bases agree with TRBD2. Source material: peripheral blood. CDR3 DNA: TGTGCCAGCAGCATCGGACTAGCGGGAGCGGGGTATGAGCAGTTCTTC. Translation: CASSIGLAGAGYEQFF.